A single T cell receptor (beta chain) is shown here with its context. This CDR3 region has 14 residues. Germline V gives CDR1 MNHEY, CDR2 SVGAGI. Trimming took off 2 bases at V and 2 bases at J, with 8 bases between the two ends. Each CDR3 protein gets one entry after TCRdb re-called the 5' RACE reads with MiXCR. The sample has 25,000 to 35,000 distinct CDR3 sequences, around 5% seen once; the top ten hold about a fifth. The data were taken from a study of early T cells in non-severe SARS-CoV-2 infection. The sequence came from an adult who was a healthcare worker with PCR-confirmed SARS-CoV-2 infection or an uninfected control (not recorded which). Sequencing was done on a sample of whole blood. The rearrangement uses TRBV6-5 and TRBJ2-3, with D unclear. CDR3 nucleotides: TGTGCCAGCAGTTACCGACCGAACACAGATACGCAGTATTTT. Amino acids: CASSYRPNTDTQYF.